This TCR beta chain was captured in a study of T cell changes during pregnancy in multiple sclerosis. From germline, CDR1 is SQVTM and CDR2 ANQGSEA. CDR3 size: 16 residues. J lost 6 bases, V lost 2 bases, and 13 bases had no gene match. Only one count was recorded for this clone. Produced via immunoSEQ multiplex PCR; TCRdb's table is partial and in-frame only. The sample records more than 75,000 clones, about 95% being singletons. The specimen comprised peripheral blood, sampled in the third trimester of pregnancy. This receptor was obtained from a female donor with multiple sclerosis, enrolled in a pregnancy study. The chain recombines TRBV29-1 with TRBJ1-5; 7 bases match TRBD1. The CDR3 region is CSVEMEGAGGGQPQHF. CDR3 coding DNA: TGCAGCGTTGAAATGGAGGGGGCCGGAGGGGGTCAGCCCCAGCATTTT.